These 2 T cell receptor beta chains originate from one sample sequenced in a study of blood T cells in healthy people across ages. Using a J-beta primer mix together with a sample-barcoded 5' primer, a second PCR was run for about 6 to 12 cycles. TCRdb re-called the 5' RACE reads with MiXCR, one entry per CDR3 protein. Here the sample spans approximately 810,000 distinct CDR3 sequences, about 34% being singletons. Sequencing input: blood. All receptors come from a man in his late teens or twenties in good health.

The J gene is TRBJ1-1, the V gene TRBV12-3 or TRBV12-4; D call uncertain. V was clipped by 8 bases and J by 4 bases, with 11 bases between them. The CDR3 spans 12 residues. The CDR3: CASGQPGTEAFF. The CDR3, as DNA: TGTGCCAGCGGCCAACCGGGCACTGAAGCTTTCTTT.

The rearrangement joins TRBV4-2 to TRBJ2-5; 9 nucleotides agree with TRBD1. Unmatched junction bases numbered 13, after V lost 0 bases and J lost 11 bases. The germline V gene encodes CDR1 LGHNA and CDR2 YNFKEQ. The CDR3 contains 16 residues. CDR3 in amino acids: CASSQDLDRGFNEQYF. The CDR3 DNA sequence: TGTGCCAGCAGCCAAGATCTGGACAGGGGATTCAATGAGCAGTACTTC.